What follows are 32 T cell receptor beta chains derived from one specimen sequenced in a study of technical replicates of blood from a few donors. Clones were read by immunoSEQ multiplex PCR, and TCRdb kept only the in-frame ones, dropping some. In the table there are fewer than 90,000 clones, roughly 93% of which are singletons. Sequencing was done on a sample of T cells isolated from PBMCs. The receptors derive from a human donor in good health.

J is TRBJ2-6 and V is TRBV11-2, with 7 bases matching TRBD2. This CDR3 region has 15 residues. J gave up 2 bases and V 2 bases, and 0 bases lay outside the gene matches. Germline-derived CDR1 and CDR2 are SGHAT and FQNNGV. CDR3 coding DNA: TGTGCCAGCAGCTTACTAGCGGCTGGGGCCAACGTCCTGACTTTC. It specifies CASSLLAAGANVLTF.

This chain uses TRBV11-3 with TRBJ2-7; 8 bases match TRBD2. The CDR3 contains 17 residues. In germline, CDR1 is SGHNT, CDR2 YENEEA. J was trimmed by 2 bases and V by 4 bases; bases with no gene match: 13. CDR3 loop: CASSSSVTSAGTYEQYF. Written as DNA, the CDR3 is TGTGCCAGCAGCTCCAGCGTGACTAGCGCTGGAACCTACGAGCAGTACTTC.

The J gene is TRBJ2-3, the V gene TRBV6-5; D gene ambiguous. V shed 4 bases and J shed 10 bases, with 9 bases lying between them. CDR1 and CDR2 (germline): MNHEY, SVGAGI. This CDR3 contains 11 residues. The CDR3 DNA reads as TGTGCCAGCAGTTTTTTGTCGTCGCAGTATTTT. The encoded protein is CASSFLSSQYF.

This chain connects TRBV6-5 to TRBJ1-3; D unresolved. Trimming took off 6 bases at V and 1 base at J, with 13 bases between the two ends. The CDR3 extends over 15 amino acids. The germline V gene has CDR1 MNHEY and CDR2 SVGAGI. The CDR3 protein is CASSLFYSSGNTIYF. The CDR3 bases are TGTGCCAGCAGCCTCTTCTACTCATCTGGAAACACCATATATTTT.

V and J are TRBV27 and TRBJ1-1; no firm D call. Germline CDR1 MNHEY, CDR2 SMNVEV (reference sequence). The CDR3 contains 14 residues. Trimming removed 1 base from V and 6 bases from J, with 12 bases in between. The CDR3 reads CASSLFASHSEAFF. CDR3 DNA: TGTGCCAGCAGTTTATTCGCCTCCCACTCTGAAGCTTTCTTT.

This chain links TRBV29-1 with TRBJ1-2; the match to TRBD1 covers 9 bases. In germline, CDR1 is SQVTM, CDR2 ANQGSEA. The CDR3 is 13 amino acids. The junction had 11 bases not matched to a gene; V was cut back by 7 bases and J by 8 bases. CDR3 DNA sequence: TGCAGCGCTAACCGGGACAGGGTCGGGGGCTACACCTTC. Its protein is CSANRDRVGGYTF.

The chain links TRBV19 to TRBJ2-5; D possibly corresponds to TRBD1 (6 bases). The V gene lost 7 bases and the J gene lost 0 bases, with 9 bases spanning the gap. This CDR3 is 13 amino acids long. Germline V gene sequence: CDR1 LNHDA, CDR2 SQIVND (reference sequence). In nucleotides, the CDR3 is TGTGCCAGTAAGGGGACAAACCAAGAGACCCAGTACTTC. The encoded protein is CASKGTNQETQYF.

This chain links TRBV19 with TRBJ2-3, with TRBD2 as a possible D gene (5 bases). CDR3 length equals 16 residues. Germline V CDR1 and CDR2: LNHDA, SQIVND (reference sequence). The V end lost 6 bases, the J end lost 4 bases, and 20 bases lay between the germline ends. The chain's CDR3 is CASSPRGPPAADTQYF. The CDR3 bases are TGTGCCAGTAGCCCTCGGGGTCCTCCCGCAGCAGATACGCAGTATTTT.

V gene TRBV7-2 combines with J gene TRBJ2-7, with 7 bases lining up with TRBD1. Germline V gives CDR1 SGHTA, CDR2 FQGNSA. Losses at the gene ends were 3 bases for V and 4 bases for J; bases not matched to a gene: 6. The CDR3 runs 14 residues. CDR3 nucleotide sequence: TGTGCCAGCAGCTTCGGCGCAGGGGGTTACGAGCAGTACTTC. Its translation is CASSFGAGGYEQYF.

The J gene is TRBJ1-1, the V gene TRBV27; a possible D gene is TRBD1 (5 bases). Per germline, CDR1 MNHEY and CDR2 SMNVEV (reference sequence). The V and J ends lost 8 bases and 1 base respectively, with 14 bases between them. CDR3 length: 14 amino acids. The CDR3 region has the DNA TGTGCCAGCCACTACAGGACGGAGAACACTGAAGCTTTCTTT. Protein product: CASHYRTENTEAFF.

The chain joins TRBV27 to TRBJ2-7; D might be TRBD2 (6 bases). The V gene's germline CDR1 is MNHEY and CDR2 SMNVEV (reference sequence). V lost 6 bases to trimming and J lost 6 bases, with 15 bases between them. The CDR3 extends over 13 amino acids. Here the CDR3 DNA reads TGTGCCAGCAGGAGTAGCGGAGATTTCGAGCAGTACTTC. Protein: CASRSSGDFEQYF.

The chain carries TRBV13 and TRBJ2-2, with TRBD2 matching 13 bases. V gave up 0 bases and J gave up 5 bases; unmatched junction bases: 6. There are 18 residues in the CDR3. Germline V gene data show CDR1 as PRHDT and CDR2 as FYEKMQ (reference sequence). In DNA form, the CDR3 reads TGTGCCAGCAGCTTAGGCCTTCGACTAGCGGGGGGTACCGGGGAGCTGTTTTTT. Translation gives CASSLGLRLAGGTGELFF.

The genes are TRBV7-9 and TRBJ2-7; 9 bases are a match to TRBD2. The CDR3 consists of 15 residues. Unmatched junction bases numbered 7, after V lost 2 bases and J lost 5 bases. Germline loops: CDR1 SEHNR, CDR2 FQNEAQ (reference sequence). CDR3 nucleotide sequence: TGTGCCAGCAGCTTATCTGGACTAGCGAGAGACGAGCAGTACTTC. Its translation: CASSLSGLARDEQYF.

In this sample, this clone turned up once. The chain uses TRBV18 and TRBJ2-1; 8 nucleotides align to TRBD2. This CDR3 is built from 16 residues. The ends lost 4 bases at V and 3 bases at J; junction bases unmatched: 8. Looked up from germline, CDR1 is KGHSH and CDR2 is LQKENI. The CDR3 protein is CASSRSSGSIYNEQFF. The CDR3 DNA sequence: TGTGCCAGCTCACGAAGCAGCGGGAGTATCTACAATGAGCAGTTCTTC.

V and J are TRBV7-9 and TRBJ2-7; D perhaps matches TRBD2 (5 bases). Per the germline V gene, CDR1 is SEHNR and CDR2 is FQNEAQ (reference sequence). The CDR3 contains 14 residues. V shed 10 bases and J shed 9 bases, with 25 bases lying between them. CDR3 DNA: TGTGCCATCGAAACCGCCCCAGCCGGGGATGGGCAGTACTTC. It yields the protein CAIETAPAGDGQYF.

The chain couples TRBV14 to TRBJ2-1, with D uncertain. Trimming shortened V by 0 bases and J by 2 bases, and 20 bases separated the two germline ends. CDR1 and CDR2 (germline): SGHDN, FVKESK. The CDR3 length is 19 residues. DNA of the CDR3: TGTGCCAGCAGCCAAGATCCCCTTTCCGGTAGCCCTCCCTACAATGAGCAGTTCTTC. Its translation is CASSQDPLSGSPPYNEQFF.

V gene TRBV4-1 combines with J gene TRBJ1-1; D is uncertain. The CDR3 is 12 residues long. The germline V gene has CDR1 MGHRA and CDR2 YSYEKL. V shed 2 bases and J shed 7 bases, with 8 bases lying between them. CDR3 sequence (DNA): TGCGCCAGCAGCCAACTGGGCCTTGAAGCTTTCTTT. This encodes CASSQLGLEAFF.

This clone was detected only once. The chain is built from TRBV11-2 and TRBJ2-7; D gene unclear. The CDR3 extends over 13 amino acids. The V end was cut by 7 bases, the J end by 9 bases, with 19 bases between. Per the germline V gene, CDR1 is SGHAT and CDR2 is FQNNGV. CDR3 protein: CASTRPTLRGQYF. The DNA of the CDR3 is TGTGCCAGCACTAGACCCACACTACGAGGGCAGTACTTC.

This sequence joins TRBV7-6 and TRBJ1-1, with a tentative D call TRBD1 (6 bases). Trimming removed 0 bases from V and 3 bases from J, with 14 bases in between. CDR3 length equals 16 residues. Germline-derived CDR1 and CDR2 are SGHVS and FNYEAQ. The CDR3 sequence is CASSLAGGRYDTEAFF. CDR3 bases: TGTGCCAGCAGCTTAGCAGGGGGTAGGTACGACACTGAAGCTTTCTTT.

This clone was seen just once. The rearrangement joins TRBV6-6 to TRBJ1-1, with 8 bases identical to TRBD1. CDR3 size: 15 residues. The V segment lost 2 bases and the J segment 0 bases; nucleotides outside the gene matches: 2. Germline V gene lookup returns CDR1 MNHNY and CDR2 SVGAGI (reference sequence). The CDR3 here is CASSYPGGVNTEAFF. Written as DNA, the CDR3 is TGTGCCAGCAGTTACCCAGGGGGCGTGAACACTGAAGCTTTCTTT.

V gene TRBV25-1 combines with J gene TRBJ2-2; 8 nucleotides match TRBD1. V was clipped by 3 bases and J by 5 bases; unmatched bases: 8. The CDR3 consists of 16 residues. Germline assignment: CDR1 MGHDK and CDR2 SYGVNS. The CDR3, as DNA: TGTGCCAGCAGTGACGCCGGGACAGGACCTACCGGGGAGCTGTTTTTT. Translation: CASSDAGTGPTGELFF.

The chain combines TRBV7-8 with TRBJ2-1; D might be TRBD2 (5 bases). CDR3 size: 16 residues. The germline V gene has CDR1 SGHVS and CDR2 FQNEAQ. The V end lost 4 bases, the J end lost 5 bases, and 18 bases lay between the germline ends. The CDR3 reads CASSSRFFGMDNEQFF. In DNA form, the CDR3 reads TGTGCCAGCAGCTCGCGGTTCTTCGGGATGGACAATGAGCAGTTCTTC.

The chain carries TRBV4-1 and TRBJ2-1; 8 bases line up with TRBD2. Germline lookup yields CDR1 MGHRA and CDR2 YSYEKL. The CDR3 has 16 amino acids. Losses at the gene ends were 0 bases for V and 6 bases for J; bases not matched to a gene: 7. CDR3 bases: TGCGCCAGCAGCCAAGAGTTAGGACTAGCCTTCAATGAGCAGTTCTTC. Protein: CASSQELGLAFNEQFF.

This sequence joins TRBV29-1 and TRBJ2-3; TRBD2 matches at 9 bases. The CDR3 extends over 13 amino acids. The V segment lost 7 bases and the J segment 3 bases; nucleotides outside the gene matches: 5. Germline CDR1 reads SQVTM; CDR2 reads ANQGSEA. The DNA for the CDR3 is TGCAGCGCCAACCTAGCGGGAACAGATACGCAGTATTTT. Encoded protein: CSANLAGTDTQYF.

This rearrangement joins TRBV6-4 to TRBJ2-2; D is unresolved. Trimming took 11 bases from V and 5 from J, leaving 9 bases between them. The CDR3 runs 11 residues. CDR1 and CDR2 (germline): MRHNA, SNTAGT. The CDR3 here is CAPPNTGELFF. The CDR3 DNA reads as TGTGCCCCCCCTAATACCGGGGAGCTGTTTTTT.

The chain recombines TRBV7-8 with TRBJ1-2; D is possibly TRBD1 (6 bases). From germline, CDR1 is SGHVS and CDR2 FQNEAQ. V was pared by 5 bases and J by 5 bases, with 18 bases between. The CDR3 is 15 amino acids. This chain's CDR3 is CASSPDGGRGYGYTF. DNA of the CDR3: TGTGCCAGCAGCCCTGACGGGGGGCGCGGGTATGGCTACACCTTC.

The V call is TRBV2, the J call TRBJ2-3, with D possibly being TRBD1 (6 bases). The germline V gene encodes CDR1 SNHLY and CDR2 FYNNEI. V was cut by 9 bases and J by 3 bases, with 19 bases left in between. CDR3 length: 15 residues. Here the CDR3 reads CASGGTGGLTDTQYF. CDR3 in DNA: TGTGCCAGTGGGGGTACTGGGGGCCTAACAGATACGCAGTATTTT.

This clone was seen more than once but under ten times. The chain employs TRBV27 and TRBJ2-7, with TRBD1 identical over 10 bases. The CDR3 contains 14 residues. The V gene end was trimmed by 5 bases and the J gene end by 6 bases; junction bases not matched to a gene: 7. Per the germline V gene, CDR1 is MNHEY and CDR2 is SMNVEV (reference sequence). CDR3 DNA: TGTGCCAGCAGTCGTTGGGACAGGGGAAGCGAGCAGTACTTC. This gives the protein CASSRWDRGSEQYF.

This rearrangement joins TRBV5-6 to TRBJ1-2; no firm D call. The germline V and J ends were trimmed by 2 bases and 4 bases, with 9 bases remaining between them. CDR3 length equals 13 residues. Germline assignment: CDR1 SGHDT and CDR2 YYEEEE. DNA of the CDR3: TGTGCCAGCAGCTTAGGCGGATTCTATGGCTACACCTTC. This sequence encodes CASSLGGFYGYTF.

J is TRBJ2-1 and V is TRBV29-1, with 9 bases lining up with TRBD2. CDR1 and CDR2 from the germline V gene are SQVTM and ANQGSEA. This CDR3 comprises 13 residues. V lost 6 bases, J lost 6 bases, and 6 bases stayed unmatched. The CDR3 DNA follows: TGCAGCGTATCCCCGACTAGCGGCAATGAGCAGTTCTTC. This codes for CSVSPTSGNEQFF.

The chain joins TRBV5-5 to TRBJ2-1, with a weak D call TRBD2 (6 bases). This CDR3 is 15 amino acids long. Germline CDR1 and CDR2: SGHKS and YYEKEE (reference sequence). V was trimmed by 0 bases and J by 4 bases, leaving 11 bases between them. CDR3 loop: CASSLVADNYNEQFF. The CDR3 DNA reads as TGTGCCAGCAGCTTGGTAGCGGATAATTACAATGAGCAGTTCTTC.

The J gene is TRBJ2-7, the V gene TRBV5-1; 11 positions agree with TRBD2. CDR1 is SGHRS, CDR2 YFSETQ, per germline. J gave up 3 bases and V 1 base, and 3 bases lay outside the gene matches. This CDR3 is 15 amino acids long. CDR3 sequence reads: CASSLITSGSYEQYF. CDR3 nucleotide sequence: TGCGCCAGCAGCTTGATTACTAGCGGGAGCTACGAGCAGTACTTC.